The 24 T cell receptor beta chains below all came from one sample that was sequenced in a study of T cells in localized non-small cell lung cancer. Assay used: immunoSEQ multiplex PCR; TCRdb lists only in-frame clones, some missing. The table lists 35,000 to 45,000 clones, more than 80% of them singletons. This specimen was peripheral blood, taken before any cancer treatment. These receptors were obtained from a female donor of 60 years or more with stage I lung adenocarcinoma.

This CDR3 is CASSTTPNTGELFF. The CDR3 DNA follows: TGCGCCAGCTCCACCACCCCGAACACCGGGGAGCTGTTTTTT. The gene calls are TRBV5-1 and TRBJ2-2; D unclear. The CDR3 runs to 14 residues. The germline V gene encodes CDR1 SGHRS and CDR2 YFSETQ. V dropped 7 bases and J dropped 0 bases, with 10 bases sitting between them.

The gene calls are TRBV7-9 and TRBJ1-5, with TRBD1 matching over 8 bases. The CDR3 extends over 15 amino acids. Looked up from germline, CDR1 is SEHNR and CDR2 is FQNEAQ (reference sequence). J was trimmed by 6 bases and V by 4 bases; bases with no gene match: 8. The CDR3 sequence is CASSSSGGTGQPQHF. The CDR3 DNA reads as TGTGCCAGCAGCTCCTCAGGGGGCACGGGTCAGCCCCAGCATTTT. Full variable domain (missing parts from reference TRBV7-9 and TRBJ1-5): DTGVSQNPRHKITKRGQNVTFRCDPISEHNRLYWYRQTLGQGPEFLTYFQNEAQLEKSRLLSDRFSAERPKGSFSTLEIQRTEQGDSAMYLCASSSSGGTGQPQHFGDGTRLSIL.

Only one count was recorded for this clone. V gene TRBV6-1 combines with J gene TRBJ2-5; D unresolved. The CDR3 has 15 residues. V gave up 2 bases and J gave up 6 bases, with 16 bases separating them. Germline V gene sequence: CDR1 MNHNS, CDR2 SASEGT. The CDR3 bases are TGTGCCAGCAGTGAAAGTGGGGAATGGGTAAAGACCCAGTACTTC. Its protein product is CASSESGEWVKTQYF.

The CDR3 region is CASTPAWRGGQDTQYF. In DNA, the CDR3 is TGCGCCAGCACCCCGGCGTGGCGGGGGGGCCAAGATACGCAGTATTTT. This chain joins TRBV5-1 and TRBJ2-3; 9 nucleotides match TRBD2. The CDR3 has 16 amino acids. V trimming: 6 bases; J trimming: 5 bases; junction bases outside the gene matches: 13. Germline CDR1 reads SGHRS; CDR2 reads YFSETQ.

This rearrangement joins TRBV5-1 to TRBJ2-2; D gene unclear. Germline values: CDR1 SGHRS, CDR2 YFSETQ. Trimming stripped 0 bases from V and 3 bases from J, with 6 bases between. The CDR3 is 14 amino acids. The CDR3 DNA sequence: TGCGCCAGCAGCTTGGCCTTGGACACCGGGGAGCTGTTTTTT. This translates into CASSLALDTGELFF.

This chain uses TRBV11-2 with TRBJ1-2, with 7 positions matching TRBD1. The CDR3 totals 16 residues. Unmatched junction bases numbered 16, after V lost 4 bases and J lost 8 bases. Germline V gene sequence: CDR1 SGHAT, CDR2 FQNNGV. The CDR3 loop is CASSSNTKTGKGGYTF. The CDR3 nucleotides read TGTGCCAGCAGCTCCAATACAAAGACAGGGAAAGGAGGCTACACCTTC.

The chain couples TRBV6-1 to TRBJ1-3; possible D gene TRBD1, 6 bases. V shed 7 bases and J shed 5 bases, with 18 bases lying between them. The CDR3 consists of 15 residues. Germline-derived CDR1 and CDR2 are MNHNS and SASEGT. CDR3 amino acids: CASTLEGGHRNTIYF. The CDR3 DNA reads TGTGCCAGCACCCTGGAGGGGGGGCATAGAAACACCATATATTTT.

This chain uses TRBV28 with TRBJ1-2; D remains unclear. This CDR3 contains 14 residues. With 5 bases removed from V and 2 bases from J, the gap between germline ends came to 12 bases. CDR1 and CDR2 from the germline V gene are MDHEN and SYDVKM. CDR3 region: CASSTGNKNYGYTF. DNA of the CDR3: TGTGCCAGCAGTACGGGGAATAAAAACTATGGCTACACCTTC.

CDR3 bases: TGTGCCAGCAGCTTGATGAGAGGATCAAAAGGCTACACCTTC. It is translated as CASSLMRGSKGYTF. The V gene is TRBV7-2, the J gene TRBJ1-2; D unclear. Deletions cut 3 bases from V and 8 bases from J, with 16 bases between. Germline-derived CDR1 and CDR2 are SGHTA and FQGNSA. The CDR3 spans 14 residues.

CDR3 protein: CASSITGVNNQPQHF. The DNA for the CDR3 is TGTGCCAGTAGTATAACAGGGGTGAACAATCAGCCCCAGCATTTT. V usage is TRBV19 and J usage is TRBJ1-5, with 7 bases that match TRBD1. The CDR3 loop spans 15 amino acids. Trimming at V came to 2 bases and at J to 3 bases, leaving 4 bases not matched to a gene. From germline, CDR1 is LNHDA and CDR2 SQIVND (reference sequence).

The rearrangement uses TRBV7-9 and TRBJ2-7, with 7 bases that match TRBD1. CDR1 is SEHNR, CDR2 FQNEAQ, per germline (reference sequence). This CDR3 has 14 residues. V was clipped by 5 bases and J by 4 bases; unmatched bases: 8. The CDR3 reads CASSTDRSSYEQYV. The CDR3 region has the DNA TGTGCCAGCAGCACGGACAGGTCCTCATACGAGCAGTACGTC.

The chain carries TRBV5-1 and TRBJ2-3; D is perhaps TRBD1 or TRBD2 (5 bases each). V was cut by 0 bases and J by 4 bases, with 9 bases left in between. This CDR3 is built from 14 residues. Germline assignment: CDR1 SGHRS and CDR2 YFSETQ. The CDR3 region has the DNA TGCGCCAGCAGCTTGGAACGGGGCGCAGATACGCAGTATTTT. It codes for CASSLERGADTQYF.

The V gene is TRBV4-1, the J gene TRBJ2-7; D unclear. CDR1 and CDR2 (germline): MGHRA, YSYEKL. V dropped 0 bases and J dropped 2 bases, with 5 bases sitting between them. The CDR3 loop spans 13 amino acids. The CDR3 loop is CASSQDEAYEQYF. As DNA, the CDR3 is TGCGCCAGCAGCCAAGATGAGGCCTACGAGCAGTACTTC.

The chain uses TRBV6-1 and TRBJ2-3; 11 positions agree with TRBD1. CDR1 is MNHNS and CDR2 is SASEGT in the germline V gene. The J segment lost 3 bases and the V segment lost 4 bases, leaving 3 bases of the junction unmatched. This CDR3 has 15 amino acids. The CDR3, as DNA: TGTGCCAGCAGTGGAGGACAGGGGGCGACAGATACGCAGTATTTT. Encoded protein: CASSGGQGATDTQYF.

The chain carries TRBV28 and TRBJ1-2; no firm D call. This CDR3 has 12 residues. Trimming shortened V by 5 bases and J by 3 bases, and 7 bases separated the two germline ends. Germline CDR1 reads MDHEN; CDR2 reads SYDVKM. In DNA form, the CDR3 reads TGTGCCAGCAGTAAGCAGGACTATGGCTACACCTTC. Its protein is CASSKQDYGYTF.

This chain uses TRBV5-1 with TRBJ1-2, with 7 bases that match TRBD1. The CDR3 runs to 16 residues. V lost 4 bases, J lost 4 bases, and 13 bases stayed unmatched. Germline loops: CDR1 SGHRS, CDR2 YFSETQ. The chain's CDR3 is CASSQFGTASVYGYTF. The CDR3 nucleotides are TGCGCCAGCAGCCAGTTCGGGACAGCAAGTGTCTATGGCTACACCTTC.

V gene TRBV6-6 combines with J gene TRBJ2-3, with 10 bases aligning to TRBD2. CDR1 is MNHNY, CDR2 SVGAGI, per germline (reference sequence). V lost 2 bases and J lost 1; bases outside the gene matches: 3. The CDR3 is made up of 16 amino acids. The CDR3 region is CASSYTLAGGTDTQYF. In DNA, the CDR3 is TGTGCCAGCAGTTACACCCTAGCGGGGGGCACAGATACGCAGTATTTT.

This clone has a single count. The genes are TRBV5-6 and TRBJ2-1; no clear D. Germline-derived CDR1 and CDR2 are SGHDT and YYEEEE. V was trimmed by 3 bases and J by 4 bases, leaving 5 bases between them. The CDR3 extends over 12 amino acids. In DNA, the CDR3 is TGTGCCAGCAGCTCCGGGTACAATGAGCAGTTCTTC. Protein: CASSSGYNEQFF.

This rearrangement joins TRBV2 to TRBJ1-4, with D unresolved. The V and J ends lost 5 bases and 0 bases respectively, with 13 bases between them. This CDR3 has 16 amino acids. Germline values: CDR1 SNHLY, CDR2 FYNNEI. The CDR3 loop reads CASSPHIVATNEKLFF. DNA for the CDR3: TGTGCCAGCAGTCCACACATCGTTGCAACTAATGAAAAACTGTTTTTT.

The chain links TRBV2 to TRBJ1-1, with D possibly TRBD1 on 5 matching bases. Germline V gene data show CDR1 as SNHLY and CDR2 as FYNNEI. V was trimmed by 7 bases and J by 4 bases, leaving 10 bases between them. CDR3 size: 12 residues. The CDR3 region is CASTTGTTEAFF. The CDR3 DNA follows: TGTGCCAGCACTACGGGGACCACTGAAGCTTTCTTT.

The rearrangement uses TRBV25-1 and TRBJ2-7; TRBD1 matches 9 bases. The CDR3 runs to 13 residues. The germline V gene encodes CDR1 MGHDK and CDR2 SYGVNS. V shed 2 bases, J shed 10 bases, and the junction held 6 bases outside the gene matches. The CDR3 bases are TGTGCCAGCAGTGAAACGGGACAGGGACCCCAGTACTTC. It is translated as CASSETGQGPQYF.

The V gene is TRBV13, the J gene TRBJ1-4; D is unresolved. The V gene's germline CDR1 is PRHDT and CDR2 FYEKMQ (reference sequence). The germline V and J ends were trimmed by 2 bases and 0 bases, with 7 bases remaining between them. This CDR3 region has 15 residues. CDR3 in amino acids: CASSLRRTTNEKLFF. The CDR3 bases are TGTGCCAGCAGCTTAAGGCGGACAACTAATGAAAAACTGTTTTTT. The full variable domain, in which reference TRBV13 and TRBJ1-4 provide the parts outside the CDR3, is AAGVIQSPRHLIKEKRETATLKCYPIPRHDTVYWYQQGPGQDPQFLISFYEKMQSDKGSIPDRFSAQQFSDYHSELNMSSLELGDSALYFCASSLRRTTNEKLFFGSGTQLSVL.

This chain joins TRBV19 and TRBJ1-5; 10 nucleotides align to TRBD1. This CDR3 is built from 15 residues. The germline CDR1 and CDR2 sequences are LNHDA and SQIVND (reference sequence). With V trimmed by 7 bases and J by 7 bases, 10 bases remained unmatched. The CDR3 reads CASTTSTGGGQPQHF. Here the CDR3 DNA reads TGTGCCAGTACCACTTCGACAGGGGGCGGCCAGCCCCAGCATTTT. Combining the CDR3 with reference TRBV19 and TRBJ1-5 gives the whole variable domain DGGITQSPKYLFRKEGQNVTLSCEQNLNHDAMYWYRQDPGQGLRLIYYSQIVNDFQKGDIAEGYSVSREKKESFPLTVTSAQKNPTAFYLCASTTSTGGGQPQHFGDGTRLSIL.

V usage is TRBV19 and J usage is TRBJ2-7; tentative D call: TRBD2 (6 bases). The CDR3 consists of 15 residues. Germline CDR1 is LNHDA and CDR2 is SQIVND (reference sequence). Trimming shortened V by 3 bases and J by 0 bases, and 12 bases separated the two germline ends. CDR3 region: CASSIRLGSSYEQYF. The CDR3, as DNA: TGTGCCAGTAGTATTCGACTAGGATCCTCCTACGAGCAGTACTTC.